The 25 T cell receptor beta chains listed next were all sequenced from one sample in a study of blood T cell repertoires in COVID-19 (dated by TCRdb to about 2020). The library was obtained by the immunoSEQ multiplex PCR assay. In TCRdb, the immuneACCESS table is reduced to in-frame sequences with V and J assigned. These tables do not hold every clone; where another copy was compared, an unresolved V gene accounts for under half, and the others remain unexplained. The sample table contains about 430,000 clones; only one count was recorded for approximately 90% of them. The top ten constitute over 0.9% of the sample. The sequenced sample consisted of PBMCs or T cells enriched from blood (not recorded which). These receptors were obtained from a woman between 25 and 40 years old with acute COVID-19.

The chain has TRBV3-1 (or the pseudogene TRBV3-2) and TRBJ1-5, with TRBD1 identical over 9 bases. Germline CDR1 reads LGHDT; CDR2 reads YNNKEL (reference sequence). Trimming at V came to 3 bases and at J to 4 bases, leaving 7 bases not matched to a gene. CDR3 size: 16 residues. The CDR3 bases are TGTGCCAGCAGCCAGTTTCGGACAGGGGTAAATCAGCCCCAGCATTTT. Protein product: CASSQFRTGVNQPQHF.

The chain uses TRBV6-2 or TRBV6-3 and TRBJ2-1; D is perhaps TRBD2 (5 bases). The V end lost 0 bases, the J end lost 13 bases, and 13 bases lay between the germline ends. The CDR3 runs to 13 residues. Per germline, CDR1 MNHEY and CDR2 SVGEGT. CDR3 DNA: TGTGCCAGCAGTTACTCGAGGGTAGCATCTCAGTTCTTC. The encoded protein is CASSYSRVASQFF.

The V and J genes are TRBV10-2 and TRBJ1-5; no reliable D call. CDR1 and CDR2 from the germline V gene are WSHSY and SAAADI. The CDR3 consists of 15 residues. V lost 6 bases and J 0 bases, leaving 12 bases between the germline ends. CDR3 amino acids: CASSDGQNSNQPQHF. The CDR3 DNA follows: TGCGCCAGCAGCGATGGCCAGAATAGCAATCAGCCCCAGCATTTT.

The chain combines TRBV2 with TRBJ2-6; 10 bases map to TRBD2. Germline values: CDR1 SNHLY, CDR2 FYNNEI. This CDR3 region has 17 residues. Losses at the gene ends were 6 bases for V and 1 base for J; bases not matched to a gene: 6. CDR3 sequence: CASRERGGLSGANVLTF. The CDR3 bases are TGTGCCAGCAGGGAGCGGGGGGGCCTATCTGGGGCCAACGTCCTGACTTTC.

The rearrangement uses TRBV6-2 or TRBV6-3 and TRBJ1-6, with TRBD1 identical over 7 bases. This CDR3 has 14 amino acids. The V gene's germline CDR1 is MNHEY and CDR2 SVGEGT. After removal of 1 base from V and 9 bases from J, the junction contained 3 bases not matched to a gene. CDR3 sequence reads: CASSYLQGPSPLHF. The CDR3 DNA follows: TGTGCCAGCAGTTACTTACAGGGGCCTTCACCCCTCCACTTT.

The CDR3 nucleotides are TGTGCCAGCAGTGTAGCGGGCTCCTACAATGAGCAGTTCTTC. This gives the protein CASSVAGSYNEQFF. The chain employs TRBV7-9 and TRBJ2-1; the match to TRBD2 covers 7 bases. With V trimmed by 6 bases and J by 0 bases, 2 bases remained unmatched. Germline values: CDR1 SEHNR, CDR2 FQNEAQ (reference sequence). The CDR3 is 14 residues long. Using reference TRBV7-9 and TRBJ2-1 for the parts outside the CDR3, the full variable domain is DTGVSQNPRHKITKRGQNVTFRCDPISEHNRLYWYRQTLGQGPEFLTYFQNEAQLEKSRLLSDRFSAERPKGSFSTLEIQRTEQGDSAMYLCASSVAGSYNEQFFGPGTRLTVL.

V is TRBV10-3 and J is TRBJ1-2; 9 bases fit TRBD1. Per germline, CDR1 ENHRY and CDR2 SYGVKD. The CDR3 contains 13 residues. J was trimmed by 8 bases and V by 6 bases; bases with no gene match: 7. CDR3 region: CAIRRTGEQGYTF. CDR3 bases: TGTGCCATCAGGCGGACAGGGGAGCAGGGCTACACCTTC.

The CDR3 bases are TGTGCCGCCAAAGAGGCGGGTAGTAGCACAGATACGCAGTATTTT. This gives the protein CAAKEAGSSTDTQYF. V usage is TRBV18 and J usage is TRBJ2-3; D may be TRBD2 (5 bases). The CDR3 sequence is 15 residues long. The germline V gene has CDR1 KGHSH and CDR2 LQKENI. V shed 11 bases and J shed 0 bases, with 18 bases lying between them.

V and J are TRBV7-2 and TRBJ1-1, with 9 positions matching TRBD1. Unmatched junction bases numbered 4, after V lost 5 bases and J lost 3 bases. Looked up from germline, CDR1 is SGHTA and CDR2 is FQGNSA. The CDR3 contains 14 residues. The DNA of the CDR3 is TGTGCCAGCAGCCAAGGGACAGGGTACACTGAAGCTTTCTTT. It translates to CASSQGTGYTEAFF. The whole variable domain, remainder taken from reference TRBV7-2 and TRBJ1-1, is GAGVSQSPSNKVTEKGKDVELRCDPISGHTALYWYRQSLGQGLEFLIYFQGNSAPDKSGLPSDRFSAERTGGSVSTLTIQRTQQEDSAVYLCASSQGTGYTEAFFGQGTRLTVV.

For the CDR3, the DNA is TGTGCCAGCAACACACAGGGGGCGAGCAATCAGCCCCAGCATTTT. Protein: CASNTQGASNQPQHF. The chain links TRBV6-5 to TRBJ1-5; 9 nucleotides align to TRBD1. The CDR3 loop spans 15 amino acids. Germline values: CDR1 MNHEY, CDR2 SVGAGI. J lost 1 base, V lost 7 bases, and 5 bases had no gene match.

V gene TRBV10-3 combines with J gene TRBJ2-2, with a weak D call TRBD2 (5 bases). Germline CDR1 and CDR2: ENHRY and SYGVKD. Trimming left V 4 bases short and J 6 bases short, with 9 bases between. This CDR3 spans 13 amino acids. The CDR3, as DNA: TGTGCCATCAGTGGGGGTAGCGCCGGGGAGCTGTTTTTT. Protein sequence: CAISGGSAGELFF.

The chain recombines TRBV12-3 or TRBV12-4 with TRBJ1-2; D remains unclear. The CDR3 loop spans 11 amino acids. V dropped 2 bases and J dropped 8 bases, with 6 bases sitting between them. The CDR3 sequence is CASSLRRGYTF. The CDR3 DNA is TGTGCCAGCAGTTTACGGAGGGGCTACACCTTC.

V is TRBV19 and J is TRBJ2-2, with a tentative D call TRBD1 (6 bases). The CDR3 has 16 amino acids. V was shortened by 5 bases and J by 0 bases, with 13 bases between the two germline ends. Germline V gene sequence: CDR1 LNHDA, CDR2 SQIVND (reference sequence). This CDR3 reads CASSSWTVPNTGELFF. DNA of the CDR3: TGTGCCAGTAGTTCCTGGACAGTACCGAACACCGGGGAGCTGTTTTTT.

The chain uses TRBV20-1 and TRBJ2-2, with a weak D call TRBD2 (6 bases). The CDR3 has 14 residues. Germline V CDR1 and CDR2: DFQATT, SNEGSKA (reference sequence). The V gene lost 3 bases and the J gene lost 6 bases, with 14 bases spanning the gap. The CDR3 sequence: CSASRLVAAGELFF. The CDR3 DNA sequence: TGCAGTGCTAGTCGACTAGTGGCTGCCGGGGAGCTGTTTTTT.

J is TRBJ1-2 and V is TRBV7-2, with D maybe TRBD1 (6 bases). CDR1 and CDR2 (germline): SGHTA, FQGNSA. There are 16 residues in the CDR3. The V and J ends lost 0 bases and 4 bases respectively, with 15 bases between them. The CDR3 nucleotides read TGTGCCAGCAGCTTAGCGTTGGGGGCCGCAGCCTATGGCTACACCTTC. Protein product: CASSLALGAAAYGYTF.

For the CDR3, the DNA is TGTGCCTGGAGTGTACCAGGGACAGGGGTCCGTGGCTACACCTTC. This translates into CAWSVPGTGVRGYTF. The gene calls are TRBV30 and TRBJ1-2; TRBD1 matches 10 bases. Germline V gene data show CDR1 as GTSNPN and CDR2 as SVGIG (reference sequence). With V trimmed by 0 bases and J by 7 bases, 8 bases remained unmatched. This CDR3 contains 15 residues. The variable domain in full, with the rest retrieved from reference TRBV30 and TRBJ1-2, is SQTIHQWPATLVQPVGSPLSLECTVEGTSNPNLYWYRQAAGRGLQLLFYSVGIGQISSEVPQNLSASRPQDRQFILSSKKLLLSDSGFYLCAWSVPGTGVRGYTFGSGTRLTVV.

The table lists this clone with a count of one. This chain joins TRBV6-5 and TRBJ2-1, with 8 bases lining up with TRBD2. With V trimmed by 4 bases and J by 14 bases, 10 bases remained unmatched. The CDR3 has 13 amino acids. Germline V gene sequence: CDR1 MNHEY, CDR2 SVGAGI. The chain's CDR3 is CASSSLGGGREFF. CDR3 coding DNA: TGTGCCAGCAGTTCCCTCGGCGGGGGGAGGGAGTTCTTC.

The V call is TRBV5-1, the J call TRBJ1-2; no definite D call. V lost 4 bases, J lost 7 bases, and 14 bases lay in between. Germline values: CDR1 SGHRS, CDR2 YFSETQ. The CDR3 runs 13 residues. CDR3 sequence reads: CASSIQDRGGYTF. In DNA, the CDR3 is TGCGCCAGCAGCATCCAGGATCGTGGTGGCTACACCTTC.

The genes are TRBV7-9 and TRBJ2-5; D ambiguous. CDR3 length: 13 amino acids. In germline, CDR1 is SEHNR, CDR2 FQNEAQ (reference sequence). V was trimmed by 2 bases and J by 3 bases, leaving 7 bases between them. The CDR3 sequence: CASSLRRKETQYF. CDR3 nucleotide sequence: TGTGCCAGCAGCTTACGGCGGAAAGAGACCCAGTACTTC.

This sequence joins TRBV19 and TRBJ2-2; TRBD1 is a possible D gene (5 bases). The germline V gene encodes CDR1 LNHDA and CDR2 SQIVND (reference sequence). This CDR3 has 15 amino acids. V was trimmed by 7 bases and J by 1 base, leaving 13 bases between them. In DNA form, the CDR3 reads TGTGCCAGTAAACTGAATAGGGGGAACACCGGGGAGCTGTTTTTT. Translation: CASKLNRGNTGELFF. The full variable domain, completed using reference TRBV19 and TRBJ2-2, is DGGITQSPKYLFRKEGQNVTLSCEQNLNHDAMYWYRQDPGQGLRLIYYSQIVNDFQKGDIAEGYSVSREKKESFPLTVTSAQKNPTAFYLCASKLNRGNTGELFFGEGSRLTVL.

This chain links TRBV2 with TRBJ2-5, with D unclear. From germline, CDR1 is SNHLY and CDR2 FYNNEI. The CDR3 extends over 12 amino acids. Trimming stripped 3 bases from V and 1 base from J, with 3 bases between. The CDR3 here is CASSDVQETQYF. The CDR3 nucleotides read TGTGCCAGCAGTGACGTCCAAGAGACCCAGTACTTC.

The sample holds a few counts of this clone. The chain is built from TRBV27 and TRBJ2-1; D not certain. The CDR3 runs 14 residues. Germline CDR1 is MNHEY and CDR2 is SMNVEV (reference sequence). With 3 bases removed from V and 4 bases from J, the gap between germline ends came to 10 bases. CDR3 in DNA: TGTGCCAGCAGTTTCGCTCGCGTATACAATGAGCAGTTCTTC. It codes for CASSFARVYNEQFF.

The chain is built from TRBV3-1 (or the pseudogene TRBV3-2) and TRBJ1-1; the match to TRBD1 covers 7 bases. V was pared by 2 bases and J by 2 bases, with 8 bases of the junction left unmatched. The CDR3 consists of 16 residues. The germline V gene encodes CDR1 LGHDT and CDR2 YNNKEL (reference sequence). Here the CDR3 DNA reads TGTGCCAGCAGCCAACCGGGACAGAGACCCAACACTGAAGCTTTCTTT. Translating gives CASSQPGQRPNTEAFF.

V usage is TRBV24-1 and J usage is TRBJ1-2, with 9 nucleotides matching TRBD1. With 3 bases clipped from V and 7 bases from J, the junction kept 5 bases outside the gene matches. This CDR3 comprises 14 residues. The germline V gene has CDR1 KGHDR and CDR2 SFDVKD. The CDR3 is CATSDAGTGFGYTF. The CDR3 nucleotides are TGTGCCACCAGTGATGCCGGGACAGGGTTTGGCTACACCTTC.

This clone occurred once. The chain uses TRBV12-3 or TRBV12-4 and TRBJ1-1; TRBD1 agrees at 9 bases. CDR3 size: 13 residues. The trim removed 6 bases at V and 3 bases at J, leaving 2 bases unmatched. CDR3: CASSRQGDTEAFF. DNA of the CDR3: TGTGCCAGCAGCCGACAGGGGGACACTGAAGCTTTCTTT.